This passage covers 3 T cell receptor beta chains from one sample sequenced in a study of memory CD4+ T cells and cytomegalovirus serostatus. Using immunoSEQ multiplex PCR, the repertoire was profiled, and TCRdb retains in-frame clones only, with some absent. The sample includes just under 95,000 clones, roughly 80% seen only once; the top ten take about 4%. The sort gate was single viable CD3+CD4+CD8-CD45RO+ cells for memory CD4+ T cells. Material: memory CD4+ T cells from blood. The receptors come from an adult in good health and CMV-seropositive.

The V gene is TRBV7-2, the J gene TRBJ2-6, with D uncertain. Germline CDR1 SGHTA, CDR2 FQGNSA. The germline V and J ends were trimmed by 0 bases and 0 bases, with 6 bases remaining between them. The CDR3 runs 16 residues. In nucleotides, the CDR3 is TGTGCCAGCAGCTTAGCCGCCTACTCTGGGGCCAACGTCCTGACTTTC. Translating gives CASSLAAYSGANVLTF.

In this sample, this clone turned up many times. This chain links TRBV2 with TRBJ2-7, with 7 bases matching TRBD2. CDR3 size: 12 residues. Germline V lookup: CDR1 SNHLY, CDR2 FYNNEI. V lost 4 bases and J lost 4; bases outside the gene matches: 1. In nucleotides, the CDR3 is TGTGCCAGCAGTGCGGGGGGTTACGAGCAGTACTTC. Translating it yields CASSAGGYEQYF.

This clone was detected only a few times. This chain uses TRBV19 with TRBJ1-1, with D possibly TRBD1 on 6 matching bases. Trimming took 6 bases from V and 5 from J, leaving 13 bases between them. The CDR3 loop spans 13 amino acids. Germline V gives CDR1 LNHDA, CDR2 SQIVND (reference sequence). CDR3 amino acids: CASSQQGRTEAFF. The CDR3 DNA is TGTGCCAGTAGCCAACAGGGAAGAACTGAAGCTTTCTTT.